This T cell receptor (beta chain) was documented in a study of molecular identifiers for immune sequencing clone quantification. Study information: Replicate runs used RNA from 20,000 or 100,000 naive CD8 cells, which was split five ways into aliquots, and four of those aliquots were then sequenced.

Germline CDR1 MNHEY, CDR2 SMNVEV (reference sequence). With 10 bases clipped from V and 5 bases from J, the junction kept 14 bases outside the gene matches. The CDR3 sequence is 15 residues long. Bulk TCR library preparation followed previously described methods with listed TCR primers. TCRdb fed the PCR reads into MiXCR, producing one record per CDR3 protein. Of more than 450,000 distinct CDR3 sequences in the sample, about 22% were seen once. Sorted inputs of about 20,000 to 1,000,000 cells, with 10%, 30% or 50% RNA, yielded naive CD8 libraries. In regard to this clonotype: Its cognate antigen is unknown. This may be a read error, as it is one base from a much larger clone.

General observations from the study: Among effectors, clones above 20 RNA copies held over 97% of molecules; among naive cells, under 1%.

This TCR was sampled from a human donor in good health. Some libraries in this study had Jurkat cell RNA spiked in. The genes are TRBV27 and TRBJ2-5, with 9 bases that match TRBD2. Sequenced material: naive CD8+ T cells from blood, with Jurkat cell RNA spiked in. The subset denotes: FACS-sorted CD8+CD4-CCR7+CD45RA+ naive T cells. CDR3 loop: CATAASGNRGETQYF. DNA of the CDR3: TGTGCCACCGCAGCTAGCGGGAATCGCGGGGAGACCCAGTACTTC.